Listed below are T cell receptor beta chains from one sample, sequenced in a study of OX40 agonist ivuxolimab in advanced cancers. The protocol was immunoSEQ multiplex PCR, while the TCRdb copy is restricted to in-frame clones and leaves out a portion. The sample includes 45,000 to 65,000 clones, about 85% of them seen just once. Sequencing used CD4+ or CD8+ T cells sorted from blood, obtained in a trial of the OX40 agonist ivuxolimab. These receptors all come from an adult with an advanced solid tumor such as melanoma, head and neck, liver or kidney cancer. Each CDR3 is given with its conserved first and last residue. A D gene is named only where the DNA matches it firmly. A row's size may be missing; if present it is once, few, many or a size class.

D,J,size,V,CDR3,DNA
.,TRBJ2-2,.,TRBV6-5,CASSLNPGAVGELFF,TGTGCCAGCAGTCTCAATCCGGGGGCTGTCGGGGAGCTGTTTTTT
.,TRBJ2-7,.,TRBV6-5,CASSYSMEDYEQYF,TGTGCCAGCAGTTACTCGATGGAGGACTACGAGCAGTACTTC
.,TRBJ2-3,once,TRBV7-9,CASSRAGTVGTDTQYF,TGTGCCAGCAGCCGGGCGGGAACGGTGGGCACAGATACGCAGTATTTT
.,TRBJ2-2,once,TRBV21-1,CASSKEGLAWTGELFF,TGTGCCAGCAGCAAAGAAGGACTAGCGTGGACCGGGGAGCTGTTTTTT
TRBD2,TRBJ2-7,.,TRBV7-2,CASSLYLGTSGGEQYF,TGTGCCAGCAGCTTATATCTAGGGACTAGCGGGGGGGAGCAGTACTTC
TRBD1,TRBJ1-1,.,TRBV13,CASSWTMDRGTEAFF,TGTGCCAGCAGCTGGACCATGGACAGGGGCACTGAAGCTTTCTTT
TRBD2,TRBJ2-5,.,TRBV28,CASSIATSRQETQYF,TGTGCCAGCAGTATCGCGACTAGCCGACAAGAGACCCAGTACTTC
.,TRBJ1-2,.,TRBV10-3,CAISESTANYGYTF,TGTGCCATCAGTGAGTCCACAGCAAACTATGGCTACACCTTC
.,TRBJ1-5,.,TRBV15,CATGGDSNQPQHF,TGTGCCACCGGAGGGGACAGCAATCAGCCCCAGCATTTT
.,TRBJ1-3,.,TRBV4-3,CASSQYREDGNTIYF,TGCGCCAGCAGCCAGTACAGGGAAGATGGAAACACCATATATTTT
.,TRBJ2-3,.,TRBV7-9,CASSWVADTQYF,TGTGCCAGCAGCTGGGTCGCAGATACGCAGTATTTT
.,TRBJ1-3,.,TRBV7-9,CASSLGGSGNTIYF,TGTGCCAGCAGCTTAGGGGGCTCTGGAAACACCATATATTTT
.,TRBJ1-4,few,TRBV30,CAWSVARTRLFF,TGTGCCTGGAGTGTAGCGCGGACAAGGCTATTTTTT
.,TRBJ1-2,.,TRBV11-2,CASSLVTGLYGYTF,TGTGCCAGCAGCTTAGTTACAGGGCTCTATGGCTACACCTTC
.,TRBJ2-5,.,TRBV5-8,CASSQDSNHETQYF,TGTGCCAGCAGCCAGGATAGTAACCACGAGACCCAGTACTTC
TRBD2,TRBJ2-5,.,TRBV4-1,CASSQREGVSGGEETQYF,TGCGCCAGCAGCCAGAGGGAGGGTGTTAGCGGGGGTGAAGAGACCCAGTACTTC
.,TRBJ2-5,.,TRBV6-6,CASSYPGSTKETQYF,TGTGCCAGCAGTTACCCAGGGAGCACCAAAGAGACCCAGTACTTC
TRBD1,TRBJ2-5,.,TRBV11-2,CASSYKAPGTGGETQYF,TGTGCCAGCAGCTACAAGGCTCCCGGGACAGGGGGAGAGACCCAGTACTTC
.,TRBJ2-5,.,TRBV14,CASSQRGSETQYF,TGTGCCAGCAGCCAAAGAGGGTCCGAGACCCAGTACTTC
.,TRBJ2-1,.,TRBV19,CASSYGGEQFF,TGTGCCAGTAGTTATGGGGGTGAGCAGTTCTTC
.,TRBJ2-5,.,TRBV10-3,CAISTGAGKETQYF,TGTGCCATCAGTACGGGGGCGGGCAAAGAGACCCAGTACTTC
TRBD1,TRBJ1-3,.,TRBV15,CATSRLGQGIGNTIYF,TGTGCCACCAGCAGACTCGGACAGGGAATCGGAAACACCATATATTTT
.,TRBJ2-1,few,TRBV6-1,CASAKTSYNEQFF,TGTGCCAGCGCGAAGACCTCCTACAATGAGCAGTTCTTC
.,TRBJ2-5,.,TRBV11-2,CASSLLDSLAETQYF,TGTGCCAGCAGCCTCCTGGACAGCCTTGCAGAGACCCAGTACTTC
.,TRBJ2-5,.,TRBV7-7,CASSFEIPERGSQETQYF,TGTGCTAGCAGCTTCGAAATCCCCGAACGGGGCTCACAAGAGACCCAGTACTTC
TRBD2,TRBJ2-3,many,TRBV11-3,CASSTRTSGKDTDTQYF,TGTGCCAGCAGCACTCGGACTAGCGGGAAGGACACAGATACGCAGTATTTT